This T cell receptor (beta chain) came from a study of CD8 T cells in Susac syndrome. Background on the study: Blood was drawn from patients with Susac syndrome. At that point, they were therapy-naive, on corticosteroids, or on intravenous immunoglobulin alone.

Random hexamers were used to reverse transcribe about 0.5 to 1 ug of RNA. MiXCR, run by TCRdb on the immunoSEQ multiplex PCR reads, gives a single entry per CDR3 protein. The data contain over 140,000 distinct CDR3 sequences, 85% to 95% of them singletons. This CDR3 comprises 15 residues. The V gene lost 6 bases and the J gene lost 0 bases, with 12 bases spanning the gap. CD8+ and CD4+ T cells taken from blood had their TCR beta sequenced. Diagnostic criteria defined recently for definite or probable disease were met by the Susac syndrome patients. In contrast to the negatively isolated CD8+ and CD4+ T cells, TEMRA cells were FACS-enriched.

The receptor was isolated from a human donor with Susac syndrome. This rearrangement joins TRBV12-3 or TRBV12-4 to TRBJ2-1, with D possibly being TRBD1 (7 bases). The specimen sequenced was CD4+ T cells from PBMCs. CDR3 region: CASRAGQSSYNEQFF. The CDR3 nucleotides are TGTGCCAGCAGGGCGGGACAGAGCTCCTACAATGAGCAGTTCTTC.